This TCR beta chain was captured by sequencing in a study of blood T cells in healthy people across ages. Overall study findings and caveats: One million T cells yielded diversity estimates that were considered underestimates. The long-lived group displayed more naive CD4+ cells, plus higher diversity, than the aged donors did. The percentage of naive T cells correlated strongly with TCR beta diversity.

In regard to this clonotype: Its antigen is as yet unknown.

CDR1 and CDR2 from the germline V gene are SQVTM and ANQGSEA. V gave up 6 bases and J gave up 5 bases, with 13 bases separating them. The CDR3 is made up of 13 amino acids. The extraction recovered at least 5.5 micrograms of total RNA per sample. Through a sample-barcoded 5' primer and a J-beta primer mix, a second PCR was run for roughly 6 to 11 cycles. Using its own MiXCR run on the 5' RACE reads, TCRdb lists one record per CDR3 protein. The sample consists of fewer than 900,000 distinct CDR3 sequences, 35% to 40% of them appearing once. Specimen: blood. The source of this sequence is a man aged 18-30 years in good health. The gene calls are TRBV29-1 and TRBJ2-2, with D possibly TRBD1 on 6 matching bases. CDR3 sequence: CSVGQPLTGELFF. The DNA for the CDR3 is TGCAGCGTAGGACAGCCGTTGACCGGGGAGCTGTTTTTT.